This T cell receptor (beta chain) comes out of a study of blood T cell repertoires in COVID-19. For the study at large: Sites across the United States, Italy and Spain contributed samples from acute and convalescent COVID-19. From T cells, B-cell-depleted T cells, or PBMCs came the material, which was cDNA or gDNA.

Germline V gives CDR1 MDHEN, CDR2 SYDVKM. V dropped 3 bases and J dropped 1 base, with 9 bases sitting between them. CDR3 length equals 14 residues. As originally analysed: Estimates of nucleated cell counts were drawn from the amplification of reference gene primers. Method: immunoSEQ multiplex PCR; TCRdb's copy keeps in-frame clones and lacks some. V and J calls and clone size are given by that table; D and trimming were obtained from the DNA. The sample gives approximately 330,000 clones, 70% to 90% of which show up once; around 4% is in the top ten. This TCR was sampled from a woman in her fifties or sixties with active or convalescent COVID-19. Sequenced input: peripheral blood. This chain connects TRBV28 to TRBJ1-1; D may be TRBD1 (5 bases). This CDR3 is CASSLGLRNTEAFF. The CDR3 region has the DNA TGTGCCAGCAGTTTGGGACTGAGGAACACTGAAGCTTTCTTT.